The rows below give T cell receptor beta chains drawn from one sample of a study of blood T cell repertoires in COVID-19. Generated by immunoSEQ multiplex PCR, the TCRdb table keeps only in-frame clones and is missing some. The sample has some 100,000 clones, 88% seen once. Material: peripheral blood. These receptors all stem from a woman aged 60-75 years with acute or convalescent COVID-19. The CDR3 runs from the conserved cysteine through the conserved F or W. D genes are given only for firm matches. Some rows have no size entry. The others give once, few or many, or a class for an expanded clone.

j_call	clone_size	d_call	v_call	cdr3_aa	cdr3_nt
TRBJ1-5	.	TRBD1	TRBV28	CASSFGDRVSQPQHF	TGTGCCAGCAGTTTCGGTGACAGGGTTAGTCAGCCCCAGCATTTT
TRBJ2-5	.	.	TRBV7-9	CASSQGGTLQETQYF	TGTGCCAGCAGCCAAGGGGGAACCTTACAAGAGACCCAGTACTTC
TRBJ2-7	.	TRBD2	TRBV28	CASRRLAGATYEQYF	TGTGCCAGCAGAAGACTAGCGGGAGCAACCTACGAGCAGTACTTC
TRBJ1-4	.	.	TRBV5-6	CASSLGLGQGQEKLFF	TGTGCCAGCAGCTTGGGACTGGGGCAGGGCCAGGAAAAACTGTTTTTT
TRBJ2-7	.	.	TRBV3-1/TRBV3-2	CASSQDADSNTYEQYF	TGTGCCAGCAGCCAAGATGCGGACAGCAATACCTACGAGCAGTACTTC
TRBJ1-3	.	.	TRBV10-3	CAISSSGGGGNTIYF	TGTGCCATCAGCTCATCCGGAGGAGGAGGAAACACCATATATTTT
TRBJ2-5	.	.	TRBV5-1	CASSLEGSPQETQYF	TGCGCCAGCAGCTTGGAGGGGTCTCCGCAAGAGACCCAGTACTTC
TRBJ2-2	.	TRBD2	TRBV27	CASSVRPGLAGNAGELFF	TGTGCCAGCAGCGTTCGTCCGGGACTAGCGGGAAATGCCGGGGAGCTGTTTTTT
TRBJ1-1	.	.	TRBV2	CASSEDLGTEAFF	TGTGCCAGCAGTGAAGATCTCGGGACTGAAGCTTTCTTT
TRBJ2-2	.	TRBD1	TRBV7-8	CASSLTGTGIPGELFF	TGTGCCAGCAGCTTAACCGGGACAGGGATTCCCGGGGAGCTGTTTTTT
TRBJ1-4	.	TRBD1	TRBV30	CAWSARQGNEKLFF	TGTGCCTGGAGTGCGAGACAGGGTAATGAAAAACTGTTTTTT
TRBJ1-5	.	.	TRBV19	CASSWGGVSNQPQHF	TGTGCCAGTAGTTGGGGAGGGGTGAGCAATCAGCCCCAGCATTTT
TRBJ2-7	.	.	TRBV5-1	CASSLDRQGLGEQYF	TGCGCCAGCAGCTTGGATCGGCAGGGCTTGGGCGAGCAGTACTTC
TRBJ1-6	.	TRBD1	TRBV27	CASRGTGLSPLHF	TGTGCCAGCAGGGGGACAGGGTTATCACCCCTCCACTTT
TRBJ1-2	.	.	TRBV28	CASRWTEIHGYTF	TGTGCCAGCAGATGGACAGAAATACATGGCTACACCTTC
TRBJ2-3	.	.	TRBV5-4	CASSLGPRDSNTDTQYF	TGTGCCAGCAGCTTGGGCCCCCGGGACTCCAACACAGATACGCAGTATTTT
TRBJ2-7	.	TRBD1	TRBV29-1	CSIRDSTYEQYF	TGCAGCATCCGGGACAGCACCTACGAGCAGTACTTC
TRBJ2-5	.	TRBD1	TRBV7-9	CASSQGQGIQETQYF	TGTGCCAGCAGCCAGGGACAGGGAATCCAAGAGACCCAGTACTTC
TRBJ1-2	.	.	TRBV5-1	CASSLERGTPYGYTF	TGCGCCAGCAGCTTGGAACGGGGAACCCCCTATGGCTACACCTTC
TRBJ2-2	.	TRBD1	TRBV11-3	CASRRGGPKDGELFF	TGTGCCAGCAGACGAGGGGGCCCGAAGGACGGGGAGCTGTTTTTT
TRBJ1-1	.	TRBD1	TRBV19	CASTRDRGGTEAFF	TGTGCCAGCACGCGGGACAGGGGAGGCACTGAAGCTTTCTTT
TRBJ1-3	.	TRBD1	TRBV28	CASSLSLGTGTSGNTIYF	TGTGCCAGCAGTTTATCCCTAGGGACAGGGACCTCTGGAAACACCATATATTTT
TRBJ2-5	.	.	TRBV29-1	CSGARETQYF	TGCAGCGGGGCCAGAGAGACCCAGTACTTC
TRBJ1-1	.	.	TRBV18	CASSPLATPNTEAFF	TGTGCCAGCTCCCCGCTGGCGACACCGAACACTGAAGCTTTCTTT
TRBJ1-2	once	.	TRBV11-1	CASSSGSGDGYTF	TGTGCCAGTTCCAGTGGATCCGGGGATGGCTACACCTTC
TRBJ1-6	.	TRBD1	TRBV3-1/TRBV3-2	CASRAGTVNSPLHF	TGTGCCAGCAGGGCAGGGACAGTAAATTCACCCCTCCACTTT